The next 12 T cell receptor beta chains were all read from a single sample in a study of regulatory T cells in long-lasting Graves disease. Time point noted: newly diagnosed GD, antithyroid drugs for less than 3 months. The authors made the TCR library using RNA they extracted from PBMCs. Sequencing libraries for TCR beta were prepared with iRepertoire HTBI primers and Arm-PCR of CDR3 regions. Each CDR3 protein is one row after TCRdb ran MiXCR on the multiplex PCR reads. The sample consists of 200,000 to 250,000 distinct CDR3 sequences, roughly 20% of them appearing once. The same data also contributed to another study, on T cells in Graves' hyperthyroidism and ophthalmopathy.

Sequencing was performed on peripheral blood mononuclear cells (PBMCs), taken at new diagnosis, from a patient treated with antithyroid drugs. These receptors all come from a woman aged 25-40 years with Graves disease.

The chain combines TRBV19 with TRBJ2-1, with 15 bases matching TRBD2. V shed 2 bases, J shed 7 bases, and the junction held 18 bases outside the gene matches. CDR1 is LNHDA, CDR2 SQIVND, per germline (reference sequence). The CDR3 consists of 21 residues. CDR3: CASSIIGFGLAGGPGMNEQFF. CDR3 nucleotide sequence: TGTGCCAGTAGTATAATAGGTTTCGGACTAGCGGGAGGGCCTGGGATGAATGAGCAGTTCTTC.

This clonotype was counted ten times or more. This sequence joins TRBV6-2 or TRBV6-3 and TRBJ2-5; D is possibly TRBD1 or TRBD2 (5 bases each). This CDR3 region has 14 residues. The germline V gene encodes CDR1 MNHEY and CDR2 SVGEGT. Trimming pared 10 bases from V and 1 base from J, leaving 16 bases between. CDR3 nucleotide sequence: TGTGCCACTGAAGGACGGGGCTTCCAAGAGACCCAGTACTTC. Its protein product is CATEGRGFQETQYF.

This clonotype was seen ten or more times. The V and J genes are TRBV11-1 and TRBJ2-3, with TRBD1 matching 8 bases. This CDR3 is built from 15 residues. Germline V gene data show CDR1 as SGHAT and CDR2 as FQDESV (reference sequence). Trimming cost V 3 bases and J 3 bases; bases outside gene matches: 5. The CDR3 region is CASSFRDRFTDTQYF. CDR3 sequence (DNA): TGTGCCAGCAGCTTCCGGGACAGGTTTACAGATACGCAGTATTTT.

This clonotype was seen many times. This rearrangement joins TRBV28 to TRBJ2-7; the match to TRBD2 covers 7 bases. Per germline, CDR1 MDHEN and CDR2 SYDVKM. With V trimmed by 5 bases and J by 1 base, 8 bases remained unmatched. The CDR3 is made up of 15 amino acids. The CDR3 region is CASSPSGDLSYEQYF. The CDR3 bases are TGTGCCAGCAGTCCCAGCGGGGACCTTTCCTACGAGCAGTACTTC.

CDR3 sequence: CASTRFEQGGNQPQHF. CDR3 nucleotide sequence: TGTGCCAGCACCCGTTTCGAACAAGGAGGCAATCAGCCCCAGCATTTT. The chain uses TRBV2 and TRBJ1-5, with D hard to call. Trimming removed 7 bases at V and 2 bases at J, with 18 bases between. The CDR3 runs to 16 residues. Germline CDR1 and CDR2: SNHLY and FYNNEI.

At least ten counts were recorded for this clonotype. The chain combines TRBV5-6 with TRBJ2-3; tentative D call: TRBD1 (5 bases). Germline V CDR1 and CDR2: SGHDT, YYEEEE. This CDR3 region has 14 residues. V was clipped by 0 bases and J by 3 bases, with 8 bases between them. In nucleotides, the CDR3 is TGTGCCAGCAGCTTGGCCGGACAAACAGATACGCAGTATTTT. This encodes CASSLAGQTDTQYF.

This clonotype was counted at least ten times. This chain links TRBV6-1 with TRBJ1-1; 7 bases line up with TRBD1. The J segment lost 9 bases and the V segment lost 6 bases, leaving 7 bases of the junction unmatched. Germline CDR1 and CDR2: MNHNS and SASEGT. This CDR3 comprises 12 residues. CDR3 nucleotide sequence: TGTGCCAGCAGACCTGACAGGGCACAAGCTTTCTTT. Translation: CASRPDRAQAFF.

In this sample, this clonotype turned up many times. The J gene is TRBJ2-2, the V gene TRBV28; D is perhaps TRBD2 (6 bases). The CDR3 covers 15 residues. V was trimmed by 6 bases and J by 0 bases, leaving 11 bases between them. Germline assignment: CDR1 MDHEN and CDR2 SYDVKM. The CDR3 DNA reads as TGTGCCAGCAGGCCGGGAGTTCCGAACACCGGGGAGCTGTTTTTT. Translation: CASRPGVPNTGELFF. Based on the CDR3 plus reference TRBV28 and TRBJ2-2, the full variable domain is DVKVTQSSRYLVKRTGEKVFLECVQDMDHENMFWYRQDPGLGLRLIYFSYDVKMKEKGDIPEGYSVSREKKERFSLILESASTNQTSMYLCASRPGVPNTGELFFGEGSRLTVL.

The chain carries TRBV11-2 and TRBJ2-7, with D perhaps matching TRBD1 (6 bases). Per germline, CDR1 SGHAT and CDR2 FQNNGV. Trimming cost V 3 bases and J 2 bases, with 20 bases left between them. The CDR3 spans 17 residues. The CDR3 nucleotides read TGTGCCAGCAGCTTCTCCAGGGACACATTAAGAGCCTACGAGCAGTACTTC. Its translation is CASSFSRDTLRAYEQYF. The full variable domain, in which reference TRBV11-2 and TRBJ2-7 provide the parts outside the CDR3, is EAGVAQSPRYKIIEKRQSVAFWCNPISGHATLYWYQQILGQGPKLLIQFQNNGVVDDSQLPKDRFSAERLKGVDSTLKIQPAKLEDSAVYLCASSFSRDTLRAYEQYFGPGTRLTVT.

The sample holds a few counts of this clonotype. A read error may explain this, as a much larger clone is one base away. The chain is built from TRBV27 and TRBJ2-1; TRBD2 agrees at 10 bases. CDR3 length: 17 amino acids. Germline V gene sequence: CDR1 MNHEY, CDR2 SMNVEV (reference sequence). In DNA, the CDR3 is TGTGCCGGCAGTAGGTACAGCGGGAGGGGTTTTCTCGATGAGCAGTTCTTC. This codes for CAGSRYSGRGFLDEQFF.

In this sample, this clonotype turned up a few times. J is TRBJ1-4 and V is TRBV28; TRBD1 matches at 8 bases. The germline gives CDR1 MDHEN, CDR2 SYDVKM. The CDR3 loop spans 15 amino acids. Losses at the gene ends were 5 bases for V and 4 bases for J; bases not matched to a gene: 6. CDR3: CASSPSTGVNEKLFF. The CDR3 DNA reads TGTGCCAGCAGTCCCTCGACAGGGGTTAATGAAAAACTGTTTTTT.

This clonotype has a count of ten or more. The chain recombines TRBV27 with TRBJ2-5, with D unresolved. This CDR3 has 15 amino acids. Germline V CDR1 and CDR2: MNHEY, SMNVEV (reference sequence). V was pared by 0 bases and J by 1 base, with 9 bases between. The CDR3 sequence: CASSLSASPQETQYF. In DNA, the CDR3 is TGTGCCAGCAGTTTATCGGCGAGCCCCCAAGAGACCCAGTACTTC.